A selection of T cell receptor beta chains follows, all from one sample in a study of identical twins. Each CDR3 protein gets one entry after TCRdb re-called the 5' RACE reads with MiXCR. This sample carries about 520,000 distinct CDR3 sequences, 20% to 25% of them seen once, and the ten largest clones take 0.91%. These data are also associated with another study on T cells expressing NK-cell markers.

Sequenced input: CD4+ T cells sorted from blood. These receptors were obtained from a young woman in good health. Both conserved end residues are trimmed from each CDR3. A D gene is named only where the DNA matches it firmly. Clone sizes are given selectively: once, few, many, or a class where the clone is expanded.

clone size,D gene,J gene,V gene,CDR3 protein
NA,TRBD1,TRBJ1-4,TRBV7-9,ASSSPPGGSHEKLF
few,NA,TRBJ2-5,TRBV7-2,ASSLGVNGNQY
few,NA,TRBJ1-2,TRBV20-1,SAGGGAEGYT
NA,TRBD1,TRBJ1-1,TRBV13,ASSLRQGRANTEAF
NA,TRBD2,TRBJ2-7,TRBV10-3,AISPRAGVWEQY
few,TRBD2,TRBJ2-1,TRBV20-1,SASGRERYNEQF
NA,NA,TRBJ2-5,TRBV5-1,ASSLDAQGAQY
few,TRBD1,TRBJ1-4,TRBV4-2,ASSPDRGPRYLF
once,NA,TRBJ2-1,TRBV10-3,ATADPYEQF
few,TRBD2,TRBJ2-1,TRBV5-5,ASFKGLVKVNEQF
few,TRBD1,TRBJ2-3,TRBV25-1,ASSFTGGETDTQY
many,NA,TRBJ1-1,TRBV20-1,SAHDSSGAEAF
NA,NA,TRBJ1-1,TRBV7-2,ASSRDIGNTEAF
many,NA,TRBJ2-7,TRBV6-6,ASSSQGWYEQY
NA,TRBD1,TRBJ2-3,TRBV20-1,SAAGGWSADTQY
NA,TRBD2,TRBJ2-3,TRBV10-3,AIRETGTSGQRGTDTQY
NA,TRBD1,TRBJ2-1,TRBV20-1,SGWDSRHNEQF
NA,TRBD1,TRBJ1-2,TRBV10-3,AITRDSNYGYT
few,NA,TRBJ2-2,TRBV20-1,SAHHNTGELF
NA,TRBD1,TRBJ1-2,TRBV5-6,ASSLPGQQSCT
NA,NA,TRBJ1-1,TRBV5-1,ASSWPKTGNTEAF
NA,TRBD2,TRBJ2-1,TRBV7-2,ASSPRASGTSNEQF
NA,NA,TRBJ2-7,TRBV20-1,SARRLLTYEQY
NA,TRBD1,TRBJ2-1,TRBV20-1,SASARGLTEQF
many,NA,TRBJ2-2,TRBV20-1,SARGGGTGELF
NA,NA,TRBJ2-5,TRBV5-1,ASSLDGVRRGQETQY
NA,NA,TRBJ2-5,TRBV27,ASSLLATRETQY
few,TRBD2,TRBJ2-7,TRBV5-1,ASTPLAGSSYEQY
NA,NA,TRBJ1-6,TRBV6-1,ASTLGLGDNSPLH
NA,NA,TRBJ2-7,TRBV18,ASSSRWLSYEQY
few,NA,TRBJ1-1,TRBV7-3,ASSLGGFGEAF
NA,TRBD2,TRBJ2-7,TRBV7-2,ASRYSGGRSSYEQY
NA,NA,TRBJ2-5,TRBV7-3,ASSLTRAPQETQY
NA,TRBD1,TRBJ1-6,TRBV6-5,ASSYETGSSPLH
few,NA,TRBJ2-3,TRBV2,ASRDETDTQY
few,NA,TRBJ1-1,TRBV12-3/TRBV12-4,ASSLGRTAGKAF
NA,TRBD1,TRBJ2-5,TRBV19,ASSSQGVREETQY
NA,NA,TRBJ1-2,TRBV25-1,ASSVIQGWGPYT
NA,NA,TRBJ1-2,TRBV12-3/TRBV12-4,ASSLGQWASGYT
few,NA,TRBJ1-1,TRBV9,ASSTEAMNTEAF
few,NA,TRBJ1-1,TRBV12-3/TRBV12-4,ASSRRSRAF
NA,NA,TRBJ1-1,TRBV15,ATSRDSHSPEAF
few,NA,TRBJ2-1,TRBV20-1,SAAGGNEQF
few,NA,TRBJ1-5,TRBV4-1,ASSQGGIGSQPQH
few,NA,TRBJ2-5,TRBV7-9,ASSPTRREQETQY
few,NA,TRBJ2-1,TRBV6-4,ASSDFPTTAYNEQF
NA,NA,TRBJ2-3,TRBV7-9,ASSSRGTVEDTQY